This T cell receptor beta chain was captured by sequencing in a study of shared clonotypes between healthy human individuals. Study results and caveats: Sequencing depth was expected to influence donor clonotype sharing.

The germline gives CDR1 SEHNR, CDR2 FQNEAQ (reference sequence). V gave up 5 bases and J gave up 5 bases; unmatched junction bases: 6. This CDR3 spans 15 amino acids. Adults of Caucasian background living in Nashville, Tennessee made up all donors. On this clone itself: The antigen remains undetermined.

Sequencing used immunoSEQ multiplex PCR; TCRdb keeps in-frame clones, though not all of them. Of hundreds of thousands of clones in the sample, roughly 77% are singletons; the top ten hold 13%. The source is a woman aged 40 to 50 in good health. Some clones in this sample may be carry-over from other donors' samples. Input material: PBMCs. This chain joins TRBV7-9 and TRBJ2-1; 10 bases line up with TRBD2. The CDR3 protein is CASSARTSGHNEQFF. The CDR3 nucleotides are TGTGCCAGCAGCGCCCGGACTAGCGGCCACAATGAGCAGTTCTTC.